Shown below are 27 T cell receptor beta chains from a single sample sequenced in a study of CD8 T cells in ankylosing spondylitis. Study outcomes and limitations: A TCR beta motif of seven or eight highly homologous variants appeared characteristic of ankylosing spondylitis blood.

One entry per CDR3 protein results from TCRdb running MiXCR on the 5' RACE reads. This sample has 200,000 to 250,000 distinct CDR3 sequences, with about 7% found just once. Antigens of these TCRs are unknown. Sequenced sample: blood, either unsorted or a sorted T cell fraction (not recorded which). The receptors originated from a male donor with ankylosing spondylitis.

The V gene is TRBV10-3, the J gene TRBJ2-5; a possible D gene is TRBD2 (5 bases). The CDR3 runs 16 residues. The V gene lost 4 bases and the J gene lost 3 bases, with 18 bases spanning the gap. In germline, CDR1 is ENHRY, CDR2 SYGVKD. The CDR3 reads CAISAVARGGEETQYF. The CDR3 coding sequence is TGTGCCATCAGTGCTGTTGCAAGAGGAGGAGAAGAGACCCAGTACTTC.

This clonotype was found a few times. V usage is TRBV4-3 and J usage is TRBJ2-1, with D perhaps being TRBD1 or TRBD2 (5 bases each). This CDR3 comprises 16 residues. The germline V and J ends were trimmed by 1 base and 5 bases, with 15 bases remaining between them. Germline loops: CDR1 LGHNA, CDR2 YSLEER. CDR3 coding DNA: TGCGCCAGCAGCCAAGTTAGGTGGGACCCCGACAATGAGCAGTTCTTC. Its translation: CASSQVRWDPDNEQFF.

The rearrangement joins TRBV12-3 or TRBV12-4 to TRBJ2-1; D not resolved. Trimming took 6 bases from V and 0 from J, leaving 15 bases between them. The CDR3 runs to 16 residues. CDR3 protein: CASSPPAAYSYNEQFF. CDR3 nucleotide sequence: TGTGCCAGCAGCCCCCCCGCAGCTTACTCCTACAATGAGCAGTTCTTC.

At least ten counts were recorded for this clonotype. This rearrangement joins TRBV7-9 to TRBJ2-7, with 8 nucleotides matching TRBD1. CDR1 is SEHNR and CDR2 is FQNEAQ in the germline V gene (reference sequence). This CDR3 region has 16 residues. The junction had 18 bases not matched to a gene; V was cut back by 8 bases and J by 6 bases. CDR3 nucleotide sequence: TGTGCCAGCCCTCCTCACCGGACAGGGAATTTTGGCGAGCAGTACTTC. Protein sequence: CASPPHRTGNFGEQYF.

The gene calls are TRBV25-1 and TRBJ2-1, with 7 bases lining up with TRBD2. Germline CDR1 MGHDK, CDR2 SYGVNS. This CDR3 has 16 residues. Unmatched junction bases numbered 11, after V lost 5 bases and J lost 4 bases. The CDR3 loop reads CASSRITSVEYNEQFF. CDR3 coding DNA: TGTGCCAGCAGTAGGATAACTAGCGTGGAGTACAATGAGCAGTTCTTC.

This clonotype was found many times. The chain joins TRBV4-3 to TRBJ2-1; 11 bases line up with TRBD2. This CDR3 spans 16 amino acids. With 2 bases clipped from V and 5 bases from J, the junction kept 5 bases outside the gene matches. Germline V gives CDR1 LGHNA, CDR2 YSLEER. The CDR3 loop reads CASSQYPTSGDNEQFF. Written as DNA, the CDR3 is TGCGCCAGCAGCCAATACCCGACTAGCGGGGACAATGAGCAGTTCTTC.

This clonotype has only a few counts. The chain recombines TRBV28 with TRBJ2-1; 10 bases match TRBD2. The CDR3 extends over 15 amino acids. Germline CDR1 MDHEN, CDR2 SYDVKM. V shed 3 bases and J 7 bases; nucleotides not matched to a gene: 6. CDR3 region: CASSLPSGSTNEQFF. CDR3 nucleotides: TGTGCCAGCAGTTTGCCTAGCGGGAGTACTAATGAGCAGTTCTTC.

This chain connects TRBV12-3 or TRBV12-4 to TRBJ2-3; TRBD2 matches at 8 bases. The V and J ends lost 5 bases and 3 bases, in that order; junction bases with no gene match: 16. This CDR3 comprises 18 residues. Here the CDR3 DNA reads TGTGCCAGCAGTCCTGGGACTAGATTTAATTTGGGTACAGATACGCAGTATTTT. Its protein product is CASSPGTRFNLGTDTQYF.

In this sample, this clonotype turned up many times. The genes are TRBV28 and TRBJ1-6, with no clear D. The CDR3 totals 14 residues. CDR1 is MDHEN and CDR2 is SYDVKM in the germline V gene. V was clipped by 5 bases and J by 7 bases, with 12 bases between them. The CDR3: CASSPHVRNSPLHF. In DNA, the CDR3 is TGTGCCAGCAGTCCACACGTTAGGAATTCACCCCTCCACTTT. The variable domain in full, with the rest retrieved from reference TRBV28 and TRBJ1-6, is DVKVTQSSRYLVKRTGEKVFLECVQDMDHENMFWYRQDPGLGLRLIYFSYDVKMKEKGDIPEGYSVSREKKERFSLILESASTNQTSMYLCASSPHVRNSPLHFGNGTRLTVT.

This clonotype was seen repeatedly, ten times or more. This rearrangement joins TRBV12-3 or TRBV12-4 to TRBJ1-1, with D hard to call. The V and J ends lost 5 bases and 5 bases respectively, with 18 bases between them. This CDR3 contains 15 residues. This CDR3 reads CASSPSWGTRTEAFF. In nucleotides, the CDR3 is TGTGCCAGCAGTCCAAGCTGGGGTACCAGGACTGAAGCTTTCTTT.

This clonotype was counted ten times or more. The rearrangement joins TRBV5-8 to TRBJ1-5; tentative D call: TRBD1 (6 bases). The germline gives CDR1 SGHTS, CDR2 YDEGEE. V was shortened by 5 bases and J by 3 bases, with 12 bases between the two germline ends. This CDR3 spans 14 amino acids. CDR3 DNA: TGTGCCAGCAGTCCAGGACAGTACAATCAGCCCCAGCATTTT. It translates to CASSPGQYNQPQHF.

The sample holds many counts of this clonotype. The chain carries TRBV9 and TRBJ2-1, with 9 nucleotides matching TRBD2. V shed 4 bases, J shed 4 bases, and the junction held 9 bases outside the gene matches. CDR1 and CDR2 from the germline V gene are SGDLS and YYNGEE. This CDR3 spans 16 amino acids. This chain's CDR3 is CASSPLSGGLYNEQFF. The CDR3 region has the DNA TGTGCCAGCAGCCCTCTTAGCGGGGGTCTGTACAATGAGCAGTTCTTC.

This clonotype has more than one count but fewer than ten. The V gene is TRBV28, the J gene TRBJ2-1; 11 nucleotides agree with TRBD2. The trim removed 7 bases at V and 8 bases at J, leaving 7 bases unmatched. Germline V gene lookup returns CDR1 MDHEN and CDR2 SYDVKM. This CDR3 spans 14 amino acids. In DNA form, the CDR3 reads TGTGCCAGCAAAGTAGCGGGAGGGCCAGATGAGCAGTTCTTC. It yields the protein CASKVAGGPDEQFF.

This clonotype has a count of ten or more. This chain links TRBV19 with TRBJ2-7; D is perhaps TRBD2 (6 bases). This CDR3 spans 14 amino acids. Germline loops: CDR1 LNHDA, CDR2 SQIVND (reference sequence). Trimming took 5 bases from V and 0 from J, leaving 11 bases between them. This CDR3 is CASSPGLSSYEQYF. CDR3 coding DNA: TGTGCCAGTAGTCCGGGACTGAGCTCCTACGAGCAGTACTTC.

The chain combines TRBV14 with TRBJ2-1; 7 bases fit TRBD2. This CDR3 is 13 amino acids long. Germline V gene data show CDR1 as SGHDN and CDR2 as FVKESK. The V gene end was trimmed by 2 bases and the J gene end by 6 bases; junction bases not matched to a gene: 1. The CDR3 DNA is TGTGCCAGCAGCCAACGGGAGGCCAATGAGCAGTTCTTC. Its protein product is CASSQREANEQFF.

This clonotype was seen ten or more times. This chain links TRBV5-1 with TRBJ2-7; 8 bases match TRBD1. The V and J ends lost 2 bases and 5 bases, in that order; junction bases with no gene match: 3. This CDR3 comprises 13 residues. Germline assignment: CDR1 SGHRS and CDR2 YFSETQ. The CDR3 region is CASSLDRGDEQYF. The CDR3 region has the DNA TGCGCCAGCAGCTTAGACAGGGGTGACGAGCAGTACTTC.

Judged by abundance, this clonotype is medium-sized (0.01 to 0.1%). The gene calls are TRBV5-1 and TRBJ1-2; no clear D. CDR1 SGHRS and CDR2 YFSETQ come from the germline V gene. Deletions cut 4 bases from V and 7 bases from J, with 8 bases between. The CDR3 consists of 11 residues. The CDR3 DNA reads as TGCGCCAGCAGCGAAGGGAGTGGCTACACCTTC. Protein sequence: CASSEGSGYTF.

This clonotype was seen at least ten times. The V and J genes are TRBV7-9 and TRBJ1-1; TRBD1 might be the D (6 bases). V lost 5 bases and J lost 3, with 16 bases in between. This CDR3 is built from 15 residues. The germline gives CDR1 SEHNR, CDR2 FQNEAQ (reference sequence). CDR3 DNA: TGTGCCAGCAGCCTCCTAGAGGAGGGGGACACTGAAGCTTTCTTT. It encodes CASSLLEEGDTEAFF.

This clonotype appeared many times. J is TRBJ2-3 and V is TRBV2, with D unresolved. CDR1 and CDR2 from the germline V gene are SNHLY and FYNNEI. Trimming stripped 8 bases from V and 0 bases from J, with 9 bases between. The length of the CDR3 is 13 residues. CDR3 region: CASFQASTDTQYF. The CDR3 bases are TGTGCCAGCTTCCAGGCTAGCACAGATACGCAGTATTTT.

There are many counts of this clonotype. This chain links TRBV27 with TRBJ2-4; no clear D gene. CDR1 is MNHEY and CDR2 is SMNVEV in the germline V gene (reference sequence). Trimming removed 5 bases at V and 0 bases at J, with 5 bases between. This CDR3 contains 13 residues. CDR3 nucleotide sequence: TGTGCCAGCAGTAGCATAGCCAAAAACATTCAGTACTTC. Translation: CASSSIAKNIQYF.

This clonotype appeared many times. The CDR3 DNA follows: TGTGCCAGCAGCTGGACAGTTATGAACACTGAAGCTTTCTTT. Its protein is CASSWTVMNTEAFF. The chain couples TRBV5-4 to TRBJ1-1, with D maybe TRBD1 (6 bases). This CDR3 comprises 14 residues. V lost 3 bases and J 0 bases, leaving 9 bases between the germline ends. Germline values: CDR1 SGHNT, CDR2 YYREEE (reference sequence).

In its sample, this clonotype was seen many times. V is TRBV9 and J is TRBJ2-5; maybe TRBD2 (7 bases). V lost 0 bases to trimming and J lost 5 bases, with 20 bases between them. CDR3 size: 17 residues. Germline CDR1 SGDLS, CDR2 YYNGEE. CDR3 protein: CASSVAPTGGAWETQYF. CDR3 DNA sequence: TGTGCCAGCAGCGTAGCTCCGACGGGGGGCGCATGGGAGACCCAGTACTTC.

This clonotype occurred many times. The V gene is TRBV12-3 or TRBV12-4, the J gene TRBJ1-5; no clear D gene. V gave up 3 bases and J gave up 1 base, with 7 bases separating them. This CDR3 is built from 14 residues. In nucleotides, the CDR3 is TGTGCCAGCAGTTTCATCGGGAGCAATCAGCCCCAGCATTTT. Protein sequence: CASSFIGSNQPQHF.

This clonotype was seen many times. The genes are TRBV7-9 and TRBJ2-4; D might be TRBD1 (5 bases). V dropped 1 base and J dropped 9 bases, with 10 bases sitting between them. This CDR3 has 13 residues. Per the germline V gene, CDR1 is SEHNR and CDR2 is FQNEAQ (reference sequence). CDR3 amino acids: CASSLGTGAIQYF. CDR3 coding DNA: TGTGCCAGCAGCTTAGGCACTGGGGCCATTCAGTACTTC.

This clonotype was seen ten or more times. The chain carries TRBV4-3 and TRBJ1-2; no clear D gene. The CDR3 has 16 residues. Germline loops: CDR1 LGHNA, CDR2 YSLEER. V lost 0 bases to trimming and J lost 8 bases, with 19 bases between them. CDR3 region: CASSQDRGRVPWGYTF. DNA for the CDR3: TGCGCCAGCAGCCAAGATCGTGGCCGGGTTCCGTGGGGCTACACCTTC.

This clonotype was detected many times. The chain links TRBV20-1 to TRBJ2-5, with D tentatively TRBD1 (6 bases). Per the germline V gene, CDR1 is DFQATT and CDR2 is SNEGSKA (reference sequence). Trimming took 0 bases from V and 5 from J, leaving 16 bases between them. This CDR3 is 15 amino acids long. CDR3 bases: TGCAGTGCTAGAGATATCAGGACGCAGGGGGAGACCCAGTACTTC. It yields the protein CSARDIRTQGETQYF.

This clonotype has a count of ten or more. CDR3 sequence (DNA): TGTGCCAGCAGCCCCATGTGGGGAAACACTGAAGCTTTCTTT. Translating it yields CASSPMWGNTEAFF. The gene calls are TRBV27 and TRBJ1-1; D remains unclear. V shed 6 bases and J shed 2 bases, with 13 bases lying between them. The V gene's germline CDR1 is MNHEY and CDR2 SMNVEV (reference sequence). The CDR3 is 14 residues long.